This TCR beta chain was documented in a study of human T cells and chemical hapten exposure. Time point of the sample: pre-sensitization, week 0. Treatment defined: therapeutic diphenylcyclopropenone sensitization with weekly scalp DPC. Total RNA was isolated from whole blood that had not been fractionated. People who gave samples had alopecia, were 18 to 70 years old, and were suitable for DPC. TCRdb reprocessed the RACE reads with MiXCR, giving one entry per CDR3 protein. The table lists over 50,000 distinct CDR3 sequences, around a tenth of them singletons. Germline V lookup: CDR1 DFQATT, CDR2 SNEGSKA (reference sequence). Trimming at V came to 3 bases and at J to 4 bases, leaving 4 bases not matched to a gene. This CDR3 is 15 amino acids long.

Material: whole blood, obtained in connection with sensitization to the hapten diphenylcyclopropenone (DPC). The chain employs TRBV20-1 and TRBJ2-2; TRBD1 aligns across 11 bases. This TCR was recovered from a woman aged 30 to 39 with alopecia areata. Some clones in this sample may be carry-over from other donors' samples. In DNA form, the CDR3 reads TGCAGTGCTAGGCCGGGACAGGGGGGCACCGGGGAGCTGTTTTTT. Translated, it gives CSARPGQGGTGELFF.